Listed below are T cell receptor beta chains from one sample, sequenced in a study of early T cells in non-severe SARS-CoV-2 infection. Using its own MiXCR run on the 5' RACE reads, TCRdb lists one record per CDR3 protein. The sample comprises more than 50,000 distinct CDR3 sequences, under 15% of which are singletons, and roughly 10% rests with the top ten. This specimen was whole blood, taken at baseline. These TCRs come from an adult who was a healthcare worker with PCR-confirmed SARS-CoV-2 infection or an uninfected control (not recorded which). The CDR3 runs from the conserved cysteine through the conserved F or W. The order of the fields is V gene, D gene, J gene, clone size, CDR3 DNA, CDR3 protein. The D gene is left open where the match is weak. Size is omitted from some rows. Given values are once, few, many or a class for expanded clones.

V: TRBV2; D: -; J: TRBJ2-7; size: many; DNA: TGTGCCAGCAGTGACCCCGGAGGCTCCTACGAGCAGTACTTC; CDR3: CASSDPGGSYEQYF
V: TRBV4-1; D: -; J: TRBJ1-6; size: few; DNA: TGCGCCAGCAGCCAAGTACAGGGCCTGATCAATTCACCCCTCCACTTT; CDR3: CASSQVQGLINSPLHF
V: TRBV20-1; D: -; J: TRBJ2-1; size: -; DNA: TGCAGTGCTAGAGATTTAGCAGGGAACAATGAGCAGTTCTTC; CDR3: CSARDLAGNNEQFF
V: TRBV5-1; D: TRBD2; J: TRBJ2-1; size: -; DNA: TGCGCCAGCAGACCCGGGACTAGCGGCTACAATGAGCAGTTCTTC; CDR3: CASRPGTSGYNEQFF
V: TRBV29-1; D: -; J: TRBJ2-7; size: few; DNA: TGCAGCGTTGTCGGGAGATCCTACGAGCAGTACTTC; CDR3: CSVVGRSYEQYF
V: TRBV3-1; D: -; J: TRBJ1-6; size: few; DNA: TGTGCCAGCAGCCAGGGGCGGACACCCCTCCACTTT; CDR3: CASSQGRTPLHF
V: TRBV7-9; D: -; J: TRBJ1-1; size: many; DNA: TGTGCCAGCAGCTTAAGAGGGGCGAACACTGAAGCTTTCTTT; CDR3: CASSLRGANTEAFF
V: TRBV20-1; D: TRBD2; J: TRBJ2-5; size: once; DNA: TGCACAACCCCTGCCTTAGCGGGAGGAGAGACCCAGTACTTC; CDR3: CTTPALAGGETQYF
V: TRBV5-1; D: -; J: TRBJ2-1; size: few; DNA: TGCGCCAGCAGCTTGGTCAGGGAATACAATGAGCAGTTCTTC; CDR3: CASSLVREYNEQFF
V: TRBV7-8; D: -; J: TRBJ2-5; size: -; DNA: TGTGCCAGCAGCCGAGGACGTCTTACGTACCAAGAGACCCAGTACTTC; CDR3: CASSRGRLTYQETQYF
V: TRBV7-9; D: -; J: TRBJ1-1; size: few; DNA: TGTGCCAGCAGCCTGGGTGGACCCACTGAAGCTTTCTTT; CDR3: CASSLGGPTEAFF
V: TRBV10-3; D: -; J: TRBJ1-6; size: few; DNA: TGTGCCATCATGGGGGACGTTTACAATTCACCCCTCCACTTT; CDR3: CAIMGDVYNSPLHF
V: TRBV5-6; D: -; J: TRBJ2-7; size: once; DNA: TGTGCCAGCAGCTTCGGAAGGGGCCTCTACGAGCAGTACTTC; CDR3: CASSFGRGLYEQYF
V: TRBV21-1; D: -; J: TRBJ2-7; size: few; DNA: TGTGCCAGCAGCAAAAGCATCGCCGGGGGCTTGACATACGAGCAGTACTTC; CDR3: CASSKSIAGGLTYEQYF
V: TRBV6-1; D: -; J: TRBJ2-4; size: few; DNA: TGTGCCAGCAGTGAGGATAGACAGGAGAAGAGTCTCGGGGCCAAAAACATTCAGTACTTC; CDR3: CASSEDRQEKSLGAKNIQYF
V: TRBV4-1; D: -; J: TRBJ2-5; size: -; DNA: TGCGCCAGCAGCCAAGATCCTTTCGAGACCCAGTACTTC; CDR3: CASSQDPFETQYF
V: TRBV19; D: -; J: TRBJ2-7; size: -; DNA: TGTGCCAGTAAAGGGAAGGCACAGGCGAATACCTACGAGCAGTACTTC; CDR3: CASKGKAQANTYEQYF
V: TRBV3-1; D: -; J: TRBJ2-1; size: -; DNA: TGTGCCAGCAGCCGGGGTCTAAATGAGCAGTTCTTC; CDR3: CASSRGLNEQFF
V: TRBV19; D: TRBD2; J: TRBJ2-1; size: -; DNA: TGTGCCAGTAGGAGCGGGGGCCGTTCCTACAATGAGCAGTTCTTC; CDR3: CASRSGGRSYNEQFF
V: TRBV29-1; D: -; J: TRBJ2-7; size: -; DNA: TGCAGCGTTTTTAAATCCGGGCCGAACTACGAGCAGTACTTC; CDR3: CSVFKSGPNYEQYF
V: TRBV6-6; D: -; J: TRBJ2-7; size: -; DNA: TGTGCCAGCAGTTACTCGAGTGACACCTACGAGCAGTACTTC; CDR3: CASSYSSDTYEQYF
V: TRBV20-1; D: -; J: TRBJ1-4; size: few; DNA: TGCAGTGTAACCGGGACGGGTGAAAAACTGTTTTTT; CDR3: CSVTGTGEKLFF
V: TRBV11-1; D: TRBD2; J: TRBJ2-2; size: few; DNA: TGTGCCAGCAGCGTCAGCGGGAGAGGTGACACCGGGGAGCTGTTTTTT; CDR3: CASSVSGRGDTGELFF
V: TRBV29-1; D: -; J: TRBJ2-7; size: -; DNA: TGCAGCGTTAAATCTGGGACAACGACTTACGAGCAGTACTTC; CDR3: CSVKSGTTTYEQYF
V: TRBV28; D: -; J: TRBJ2-2; size: -; DNA: TGTGCCAGCACCAAGAAAAGGGAGCTGTTTTTT; CDR3: CASTKKRELFF
V: TRBV5-1; D: -; J: TRBJ1-1; size: -; DNA: TGCGCCAGCAGCTTGTATGCCAGTGGGACTGAAGCTTTCTTT; CDR3: CASSLYASGTEAFF
V: TRBV7-2; D: TRBD1; J: TRBJ2-5; size: -; DNA: TGTGCCAGCAGCGACCCGGGACAGGGGGCCGGGGAGACCCAGTACTTC; CDR3: CASSDPGQGAGETQYF
V: TRBV7-3; D: -; J: TRBJ2-6; size: -; DNA: TGTGCCAGCAGCTTAGTAGCAGGTCAAAACCAGGTTGGGGCCAACGTCCTGACTTTC; CDR3: CASSLVAGQNQVGANVLTF
V: TRBV12-3/TRBV12-4; D: -; J: TRBJ2-7; size: -; DNA: TGTGCCAGCAGTTCCCCGCCCCACGAGCAGTACTTC; CDR3: CASSSPPHEQYF